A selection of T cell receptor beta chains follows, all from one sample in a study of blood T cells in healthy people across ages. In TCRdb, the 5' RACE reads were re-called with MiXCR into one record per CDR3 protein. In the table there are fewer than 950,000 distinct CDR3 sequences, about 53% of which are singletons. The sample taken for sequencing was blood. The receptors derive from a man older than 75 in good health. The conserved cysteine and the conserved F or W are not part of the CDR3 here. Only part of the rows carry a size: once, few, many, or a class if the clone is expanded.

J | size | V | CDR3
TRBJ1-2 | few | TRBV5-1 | ASSRDTLGYT
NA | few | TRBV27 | ASSLLSGGYEQY
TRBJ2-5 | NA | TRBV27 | ASRGRGSSRETQY
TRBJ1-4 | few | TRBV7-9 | ASSLFEKLF
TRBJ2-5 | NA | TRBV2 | ASREFSGREETQY
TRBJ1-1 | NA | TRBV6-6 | ASSFLPQSEAF
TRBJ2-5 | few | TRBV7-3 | ASSSSSTETQY
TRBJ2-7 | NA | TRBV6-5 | ASSYSRGTPYEQY
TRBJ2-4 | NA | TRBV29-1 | SVGAPGDIQY
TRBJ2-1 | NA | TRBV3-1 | ASSPLTGSSYNEQF
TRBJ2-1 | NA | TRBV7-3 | ASSLGRVWEQF
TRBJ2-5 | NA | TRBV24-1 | ATSEPKQDRQETQY
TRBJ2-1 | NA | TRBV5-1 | ATSEGAFSYNEQF
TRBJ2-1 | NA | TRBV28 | ASSPGRTASNEQF
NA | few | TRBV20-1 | SAKPGGVEQY
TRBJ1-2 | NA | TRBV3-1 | ASSTGQGSGYT